Following are 4 T cell receptor beta chains from one sample sequenced in a study of cytomegalovirus exposure and HLA in healthy donors. A multiplex PCR was run with 60 Vbeta primers and 13 Jbeta primers. Clones were read by immunoSEQ multiplex PCR, and TCRdb kept only the in-frame ones, dropping some. The sample shows approximately 150,000 clones, just over 75% of them seen only once. Sequencing input: PBMCs. Receptors originate from a woman aged 40 to 50 in good health and CMV-seronegative.

This clone was observed a handful of times. The V and J genes are TRBV9 and TRBJ2-7; tentatively, D is TRBD1 (8 bases). This CDR3 spans 15 amino acids. Trimming stripped 4 bases from V and 5 bases from J, with 19 bases between. Germline lookup yields CDR1 SGDLS and CDR2 YYNGEE. The CDR3 DNA sequence: TGTGCCAGCAGCCGGTGGGGGGGACAGGCCAACGAGCAGTACTTC. Translating it yields CASSRWGGQANEQYF.

This chain joins TRBV27 and TRBJ2-4; unclear D gene. Germline CDR1 MNHEY, CDR2 SMNVEV (reference sequence). Deletions cut 6 bases from V and 8 bases from J, with 17 bases between. The CDR3 loop spans 14 amino acids. The CDR3 spells CASRPRFGLDIQYF. Here the CDR3 DNA reads TGTGCCAGCAGACCCCGGTTTGGGCTGGACATTCAGTACTTC.

This clone was seen only once. The CDR3 nucleotides read TGTGCCAGCAGCTTCACTAGCGGCATCTTCGACGAGCAGTACTTC. This codes for CASSFTSGIFDEQYF. V is TRBV7-8 and J is TRBJ2-7; 8 bases fit TRBD2. V trimming: 3 bases; J trimming: 5 bases; junction bases outside the gene matches: 9. Per the germline V gene, CDR1 is SGHVS and CDR2 is FQNEAQ. This CDR3 has 15 amino acids.

The chain combines TRBV5-1 with TRBJ2-1, with 11 bases aligning to TRBD1. The V segment lost 2 bases and the J segment 9 bases; nucleotides outside the gene matches: 7. The CDR3 consists of 15 residues. The germline gives CDR1 SGHRS, CDR2 YFSETQ. CDR3 coding DNA: TGCGCCAGCAGCTTTGACGGACAGGGGGCGGGTGAGCAGTTCTTC. This sequence encodes CASSFDGQGAGEQFF.